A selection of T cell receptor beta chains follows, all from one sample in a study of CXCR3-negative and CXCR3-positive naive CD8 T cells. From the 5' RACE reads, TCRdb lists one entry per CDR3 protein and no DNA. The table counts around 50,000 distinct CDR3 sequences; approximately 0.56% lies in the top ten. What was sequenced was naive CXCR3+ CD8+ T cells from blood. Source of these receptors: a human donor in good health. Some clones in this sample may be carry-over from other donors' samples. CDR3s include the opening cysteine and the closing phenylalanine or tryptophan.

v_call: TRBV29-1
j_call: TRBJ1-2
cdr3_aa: CSVGDGYGYTF

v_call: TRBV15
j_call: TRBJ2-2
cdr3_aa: CATSRDREQGGATNTGELFF

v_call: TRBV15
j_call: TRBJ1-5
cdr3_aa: CATSRPTKDGGNQPQHF

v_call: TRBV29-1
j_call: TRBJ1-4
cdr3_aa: CSVEPTTNEKLLF

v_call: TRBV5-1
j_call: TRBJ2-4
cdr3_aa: CASSLDPGANIQYF

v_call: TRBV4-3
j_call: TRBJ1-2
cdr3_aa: CASSPRLGNYGYTF

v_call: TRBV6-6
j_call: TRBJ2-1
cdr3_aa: CASSHSSGVYNEQFF

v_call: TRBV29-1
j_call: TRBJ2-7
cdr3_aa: CSVEAEGFEQYF

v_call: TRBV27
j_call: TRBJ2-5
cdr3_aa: CASGLSPGGKTQYF

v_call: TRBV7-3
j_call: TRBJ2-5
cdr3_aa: CASKISGDLQETQYF

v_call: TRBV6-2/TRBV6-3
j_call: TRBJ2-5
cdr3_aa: CASSYSWQPQETQYF

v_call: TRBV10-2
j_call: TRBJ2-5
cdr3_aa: CASSPLGGPGGTQYF

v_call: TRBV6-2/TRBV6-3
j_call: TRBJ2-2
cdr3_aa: CASEGTDLTGELFF

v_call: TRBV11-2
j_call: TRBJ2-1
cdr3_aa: CASSPGGHEQFF

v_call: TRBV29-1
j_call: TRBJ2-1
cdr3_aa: CSGLGYNEQFF

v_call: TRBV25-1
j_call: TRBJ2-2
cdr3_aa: CASSEYRDTGELFF

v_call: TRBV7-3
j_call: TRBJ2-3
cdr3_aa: CASSGRGGASPTDTQYF

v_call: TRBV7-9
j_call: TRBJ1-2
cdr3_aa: CASRSGAHLYGYTF

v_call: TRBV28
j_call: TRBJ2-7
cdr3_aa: CASSTGTGSYERYF

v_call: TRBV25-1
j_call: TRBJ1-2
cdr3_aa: CASSEDLDLRVNGYTF

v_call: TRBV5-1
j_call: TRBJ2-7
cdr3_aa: CASSLSPPGEAYEQYF

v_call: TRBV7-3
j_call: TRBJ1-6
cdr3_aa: CASSFLTLNSPLHF

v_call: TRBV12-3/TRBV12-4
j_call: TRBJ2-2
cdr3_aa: CASSFPDINKRNTGELFF

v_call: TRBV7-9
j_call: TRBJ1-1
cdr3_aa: CASEEGAGGTEAFF

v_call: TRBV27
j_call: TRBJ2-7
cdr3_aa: CASSLPGQEISYEQYF

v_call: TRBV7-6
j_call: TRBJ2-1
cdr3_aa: CASSPSGGYGNEQFF

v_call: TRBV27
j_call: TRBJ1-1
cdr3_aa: CASSSSSGTGNTEAFF

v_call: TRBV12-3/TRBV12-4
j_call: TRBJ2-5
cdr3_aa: CASSRGTNQETQYF

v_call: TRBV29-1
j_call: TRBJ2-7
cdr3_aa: CSVVAPSSYEQYF

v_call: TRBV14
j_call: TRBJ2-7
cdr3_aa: CASSHWTGAYEQYF

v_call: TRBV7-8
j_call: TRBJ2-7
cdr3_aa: CASSLTRGDSYEQYF

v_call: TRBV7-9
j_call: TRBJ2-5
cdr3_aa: CASSSGLFELETQYF

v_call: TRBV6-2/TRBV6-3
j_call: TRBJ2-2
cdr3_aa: CASTHPATAGELFF

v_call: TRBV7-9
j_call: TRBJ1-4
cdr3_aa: CASSIELNEKLFF

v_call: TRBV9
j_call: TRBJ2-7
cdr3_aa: CASSVGQGAYEQYF

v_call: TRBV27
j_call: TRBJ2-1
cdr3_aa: CASTESSYNEQFF

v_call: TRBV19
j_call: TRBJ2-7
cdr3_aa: CASSPRDRGHYEQYF

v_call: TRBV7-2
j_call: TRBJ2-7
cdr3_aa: CASSFTGAYEQYF

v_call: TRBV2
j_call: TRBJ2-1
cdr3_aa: CASRDTSSNEQFF

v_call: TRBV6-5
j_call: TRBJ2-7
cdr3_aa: CASSPLAGALYEQYF

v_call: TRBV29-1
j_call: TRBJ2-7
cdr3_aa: CSVRSGISYEQYF

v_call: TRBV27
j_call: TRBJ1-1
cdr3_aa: CASSPRGVTEAFF

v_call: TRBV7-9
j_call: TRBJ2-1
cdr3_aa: CASSLLADSSNEQFF

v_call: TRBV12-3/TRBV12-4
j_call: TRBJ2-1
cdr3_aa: CASSPWTGGYNEQFF

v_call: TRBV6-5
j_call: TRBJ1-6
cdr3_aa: CATRTQRTQQNSPLHF

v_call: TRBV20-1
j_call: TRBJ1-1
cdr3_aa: CSARDAPQVTEAFF

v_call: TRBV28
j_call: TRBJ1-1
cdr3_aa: CASSLATKGTEAFF

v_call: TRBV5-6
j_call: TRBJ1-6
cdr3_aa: CASSTGGNSPLHF

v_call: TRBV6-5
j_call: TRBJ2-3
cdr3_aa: CASSYFGGDTQYF

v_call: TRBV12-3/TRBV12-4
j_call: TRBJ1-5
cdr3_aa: CASSLVPAVDQPQHF

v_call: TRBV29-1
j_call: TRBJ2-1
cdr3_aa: CSPRTHGNEQFF

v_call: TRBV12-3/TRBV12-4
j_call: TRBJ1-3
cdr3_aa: CASIPKGAGYTIYF